This is a list of T cell receptor beta chains from one sample in a study of T-cell reconstitution after alpha-beta-depleted transplantation in children. TCRdb re-derived calls from the PCR reads in MiXCR, one entry per CDR3 protein. This sample has 400,000 to 550,000 distinct CDR3 sequences; roughly 10% occur once, and the top ten carry roughly 2%. The material sequenced was PBMCs, taken before TCRalphabeta/CD19-depleted stem cell transplant. The source of these receptors is a child aged 2 to 10 with inherited bone marrow failure, due to receive a stem cell transplant. The CDR3 runs from the conserved cysteine through the conserved F or W. D genes are given only for firm matches. The listing skips clone size in some rows; elsewhere it reads once, few, many or a size class.

many | TRBD1 | TRBJ2-7 | TRBV5-1 | CASSSQRTGEQYF | TGCGCCAGCAGCTCTCAGAGGACAGGCGAGCAGTACTTC
few | . | TRBJ2-1 | TRBV11-3 | CASSSYGASPFDEQFF | TGTGCCAGCAGCTCATACGGCGCTAGCCCCTTCGATGAGCAGTTCTTC
many | . | TRBJ2-7 | TRBV6-5 | CASSYEGTGYEQYF | TGTGCCAGCAGTTACGAAGGGACGGGGTACGAGCAGTACTTC
many | TRBD2 | TRBJ2-1 | TRBV5-1 | CASSLEVLAGVYHNEQFF | TGCGCCAGCAGCTTGGAGGTACTAGCGGGAGTTTATCACAATGAGCAGTTCTTC
many | TRBD1 | TRBJ2-1 | TRBV24-1 | CATSDPGQSSYNEQFF | TGTGCCACCAGTGATCCGGGACAGAGCTCCTACAATGAGCAGTTCTTC
many | . | TRBJ2-3 | TRBV7-2 | CASSSLQDTQYF | TGTGCCAGCAGCTCGCTCCAGGATACGCAGTATTTT
many | TRBD2 | TRBJ2-5 | TRBV9 | CASSKTSGRAGVRGETQYF | TGTGCCAGCAGCAAAACTAGCGGGAGGGCCGGAGTACGAGGGGAGACCCAGTACTTC
many | . | TRBJ1-4 | TRBV5-1 | CASSLRAGSEKLFF | TGCGCCAGCAGCTTGCGGGCAGGGAGCGAAAAACTGTTTTTT
many | . | TRBJ2-5 | TRBV21-1 | CASSERVSCRQETQYF | TGTGCCAGCAGCGAAAGGGTCAGTTGTCGCCAAGAGACCCAGTACTTC
few | TRBD2 | TRBJ2-7 | TRBV24-1 | CATSDLGLAGEVNEQYF | TGTGCCACCAGTGATTTGGGTCTAGCGGGAGAAGTCAACGAGCAGTACTTC
few | TRBD1 | TRBJ1-2 | TRBV7-8 | CASSYGGTGDGYTF | TGTGCCAGCAGCTACGGCGGGACAGGGGATGGCTACACCTTC
. | TRBD2 | TRBJ2-7 | TRBV4-1 | CASSQVASGYDSYEQYF | TGCGCCAGCAGCCAAGTTGCTAGCGGATATGACTCCTACGAGCAGTACTTC
many | . | TRBJ2-3 | TRBV20-1 | CSAASLADRTDTQYF | TGCAGTGCAGCCTCCCTAGCAGATCGCACAGATACGCAGTATTTT
. | . | TRBJ1-2 | TRBV6-5 | CASSYSVAAFGYTF | TGTGCCAGCAGTTACTCGGTGGCAGCGTTTGGCTACACCTTC
. | . | TRBJ1-1 | TRBV19 | CASSLTEGTEAFF | TGTGCCAGTAGTCTAACGGAGGGCACTGAAGCTTTCTTT
many | . | TRBJ1-6 | TRBV14 | CASSQDSGKSLGSPLHF | TGTGCCAGCAGCCAAGATTCAGGGAAGAGTCTAGGTTCACCCCTCCACTTT
many | . | TRBJ1-3 | TRBV20-1 | CSASIGSDSGNTIYF | TGCAGTGCTAGTATAGGGAGTGACTCTGGAAACACCATATATTTT
. | . | TRBJ2-1 | TRBV5-1 | CASSTGNVLLNNEQFF | TGCGCCAGCAGCACGGGGAACGTTCTCCTTAACAATGAGCAGTTCTTC
many | TRBD2 | TRBJ2-1 | TRBV6-5 | CASSLLAGGPEQFF | TGTGCCAGCAGTTTGCTAGCGGGAGGTCCGGAGCAGTTCTTC
few | . | TRBJ1-3 | TRBV11-2 | CASRGPPLTIYF | TGTGCCAGCCGGGGACCGCCCCTCACCATATATTTT
few | TRBD2 | TRBJ2-2 | TRBV7-2 | CASSLGLAGGRRGELFF | TGTGCCAGCAGCCTCGGACTAGCGGGAGGCCGTCGGGGGGAGCTGTTTTTT
many | TRBD1 | TRBJ1-2 | TRBV6-5 | CASSYLSGGNYGYTF | TGTGCCAGCAGTTACCTCTCAGGGGGTAACTATGGCTACACCTTC
many | . | TRBJ1-1 | TRBV5-1 | CASSAGFGAFF | TGCGCCAGCAGCGCAGGGTTTGGCGCTTTCTTT
many | . | TRBJ2-5 | TRBV4-2 | CASSQDPGETQYF | TGTGCCAGCAGCCAAGATCCAGGGGAGACCCAGTACTTC
many | . | TRBJ2-2 | TRBV7-8 | CASSLEFHDGELFF | TGTGCCAGCAGCTTAGAATTCCACGACGGGGAGCTGTTTTTT
. | . | TRBJ2-2 | TRBV9 | CASIPRTTPGELFF | TGTGCCAGCATCCCCCGAACTACACCCGGGGAGCTGTTTTTT
many | TRBD2 | TRBJ2-2 | TRBV28 | CATQTSGNTGELFF | TGTGCCACCCAGACTAGCGGGAACACCGGGGAGCTGTTTTTT
many | . | TRBJ2-7 | TRBV2 | CASGRTESSYEQYF | TGTGCCAGCGGGCGGACAGAGAGCTCCTACGAGCAGTACTTC
few | . | TRBJ1-1 | TRBV19 | CASSDPGFRFTEAFF | TGTGCCAGTAGCGATCCGGGGTTTCGGTTTACTGAAGCTTTCTTT
many | . | TRBJ2-5 | TRBV5-6 | CASSGSPQETQYF | TGTGCCAGCAGCGGCTCCCCGCAAGAGACCCAGTACTTC
many | . | TRBJ1-1 | TRBV27 | CASSLFSGARDTEAFF | TGTGCCAGCAGTTTATTTTCGGGAGCCCGGGACACTGAAGCTTTCTTT
. | . | TRBJ2-3 | TRBV10-2 | CASRGEGDTQYF | TGCGCCAGCAGGGGAGAGGGAGATACGCAGTATTTT
many | . | TRBJ1-5 | TRBV6-1 | CATGGGYSNQPQHF | TGTGCCACCGGGGGAGGATATAGCAATCAGCCCCAGCATTTT
few | . | TRBJ1-5 | TRBV19 | CASTPGTLPYSNQPQHF | TGTGCCAGTACTCCCGGGACACTCCCTTATAGCAATCAGCCCCAGCATTTT
many | . | TRBJ1-5 | TRBV2 | CASRLDSRSNQPQHF | TGTGCCAGCAGATTGGACAGCCGTAGCAATCAGCCCCAGCATTTT
many | . | TRBJ2-5 | TRBV4-3 | CASSQERVDETQYF | TGCGCCAGCAGCCAAGAGCGGGTGGACGAGACCCAGTACTTC
many | TRBD1 | TRBJ1-4 | TRBV7-9 | CASSRDRSREKLFF | TGTGCCAGCAGCCGGGACAGGTCTCGTGAAAAACTGTTTTTT
many | . | TRBJ2-7 | TRBV20-1 | CSARNPPGAEQYF | TGCAGTGCTAGGAACCCCCCAGGGGCCGAGCAGTACTTC
many | . | TRBJ1-5 | TRBV12-3/TRBV12-4 | CASSPGTELNQPQHF | TGTGCCAGCAGCCCCGGGACGGAACTCAATCAGCCCCAGCATTTT
many | TRBD1 | TRBJ1-4 | TRBV5-1 | CASSSPGTGDEKLFF | TGCGCCAGCAGCTCACCCGGGACAGGGGATGAAAAACTGTTTTTT
many | TRBD2 | TRBJ2-4 | TRBV12-3/TRBV12-4 | CASSRGLAVAKNIQYF | TGTGCCAGCAGTCGTGGACTAGCGGTAGCCAAAAACATTCAGTACTTC
many | TRBD2 | TRBJ2-3 | TRBV4-3 | CASSPSPLAGADTQYF | TGCGCCAGCAGCCCCAGCCCACTAGCGGGAGCAGATACGCAGTATTTT
many | . | TRBJ1-4 | TRBV7-9 | CASSLTDSLPFF | TGTGCCAGCAGCTTAACGGACAGCCTTCCGTTTTTT
few | TRBD1 | TRBJ1-5 | TRBV6-6 | CASSLTGREAQHF | TGTGCCAGCAGCTTGACAGGGAGGGAAGCCCAGCATTTT